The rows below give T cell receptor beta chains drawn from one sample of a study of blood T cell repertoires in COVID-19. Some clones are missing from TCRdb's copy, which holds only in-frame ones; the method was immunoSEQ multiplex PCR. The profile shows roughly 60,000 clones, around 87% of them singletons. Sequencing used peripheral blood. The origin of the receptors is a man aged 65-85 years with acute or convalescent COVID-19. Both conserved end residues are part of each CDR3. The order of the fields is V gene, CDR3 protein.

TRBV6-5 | CASINPGLPTDTQYF
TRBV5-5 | CASSLLTNSYEQYF
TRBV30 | CAWRALGRAKNSPLHF
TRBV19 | CASSVGQLTEAFF
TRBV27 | CASSFWSGTELFF
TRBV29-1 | CSADPGGYGYTF
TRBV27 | CASSRNRVGSTEAFF
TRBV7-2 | CASSQRTGRELRQPQHF
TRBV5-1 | CASSLAGLQVEAFF
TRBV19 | CATLSTNSPTEAFF
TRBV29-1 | CSVAPTGHGYTF
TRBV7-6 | CASSLFARSGGLLGETQYF
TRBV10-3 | CATWTGNYGYTF
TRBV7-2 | CASSLGGLGAVSYNEQFF
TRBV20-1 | CSASEGTGLYEQYF
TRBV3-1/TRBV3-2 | CASSPTGGMGSGNTIYF
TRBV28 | CASSEAGNTIYF
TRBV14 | CASSQVRGAAVNTQYF
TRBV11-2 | CASRPTGSGNTIYF
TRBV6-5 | CASSYSSGNTIYF
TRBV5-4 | CASSLPSLAGGMKTQYF
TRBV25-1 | CASSRTVTGELFF
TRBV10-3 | CATWTRNNNEQFF
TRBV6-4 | CASSDSRLSGTQYF
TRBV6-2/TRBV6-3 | CASSPQGYGEKLFF
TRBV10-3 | CAISDTGGSTDTQYF
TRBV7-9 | CASSLIDLGGTEAFF
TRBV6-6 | CASIHGDRPNF
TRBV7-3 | CASSPGQGRAKNIQYF
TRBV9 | CASSVVPGGTGELFF
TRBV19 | CASSILLSNTGELFF
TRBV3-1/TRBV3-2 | CASSQGQINQPQHF
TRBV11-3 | CASSLRTDTQYF
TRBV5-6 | CASSLSTGTQYF
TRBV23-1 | CASSLNQPQHF
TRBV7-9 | CASSPRGLNSNQPQHF
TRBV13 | CASGRTPENNEQFF
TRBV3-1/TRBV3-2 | CASSQDWRREQYF
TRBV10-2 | CASNSSPGNTIYF
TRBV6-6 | CASTPGYNQPQHF
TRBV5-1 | CASSPGLNTGELFF
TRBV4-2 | CASSPTSGRAAGEQFF
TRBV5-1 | CASSSGKFEAFF
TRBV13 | CASSSRTGTRRGYTF
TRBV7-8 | CASSLAEGNSPLHF
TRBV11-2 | CASSLNSRTGDAEAFF
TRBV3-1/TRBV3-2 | CASSQVGRDEQYF
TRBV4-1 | CASSLTERQPQHF
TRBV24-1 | CATSVQTGMRTEAFF
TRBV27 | CASSPYINWDKVYEQYF
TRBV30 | CAWSVRQGVYEQYF
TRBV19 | CASNPGDEIKGTQYF
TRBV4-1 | CASSQTFGQADTQYF
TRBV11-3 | CASSLREGQETQYF
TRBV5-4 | CASSRVGAPIGEQFF
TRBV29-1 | CSTRTGGGNTEAFF